This paragraph reports one T cell receptor beta chain. The data stem from a study of blood T cell repertoires in COVID-19. As for the study in general: Two negative PCRs, clearance, or symptom resolution characterized the recovered Cohort 3 donors. The United States, Italy and Spain provided the acute and convalescent COVID-19 samples.

Generated by immunoSEQ multiplex PCR, the TCRdb table keeps only in-frame clones and is missing some. This sample has some 190,000 clones, with about 86% found just once. V was clipped by 2 bases and J by 5 bases, with 16 bases between them. CDR3 length equals 16 residues. Germline values: CDR1 LNHDA, CDR2 SQIVND (reference sequence). This chain connects TRBV19 to TRBJ1-5; no reliable D call. The material sequenced was PBMCs or T cells enriched from blood (not recorded which). This TCR derives from a woman aged 40 to 55 in a cohort exposed to, infected with or recovered from COVID-19 (not recorded which). CDR3 DNA: TGTGCCAGTAGTATATTCGGTCGCCTTGGAGATCAGCCCCAGCATTTT. Protein sequence: CASSIFGRLGDQPQHF.